This TCR beta chain was recovered during a study of CD8 T cells in Susac syndrome. Concerning this clonotype: What it binds is unknown.

Blood CD8+ and CD4+ T cells underwent high-throughput TCR beta sequencing. Trimming shortened V by 3 bases and J by 5 bases, and 16 bases separated the two germline ends. The CDR3 has 15 residues. An amount of RNA that ranged from about 0.45 to 1 ug was reverse transcribed with random hexamers. An immunoSEQ multiplex PCR amplified TCR beta CDR3 over 54 Vbeta and 13 Jbeta. In TCRdb, the immunoSEQ multiplex PCR reads were re-called with MiXCR into one record per CDR3 protein. The sample carries 100,000 to 150,000 distinct CDR3 sequences, around 94% recorded once. Study results and caveats: TEMRA cells and active patients showed peak Susac CD8+ clonal expansion. Across the total CD8+ repertoires, some 16 Susac-specific public clones were found. The CD8+ TEMRA repertoires yielded 4 to 6 such clones.

This TCR was sampled from a human donor with Susac syndrome. The rearrangement links TRBV12-3 or TRBV12-4 to TRBJ2-5; a possible D gene is TRBD2 (5 bases). The specimen sequenced was CD8+ T cells from PBMCs. DNA for the CDR3: TGTGCCAGCAGTTTCGGTGTGAGGGAGATCGAGACCCAGTACTTC. It encodes CASSFGVREIETQYF.